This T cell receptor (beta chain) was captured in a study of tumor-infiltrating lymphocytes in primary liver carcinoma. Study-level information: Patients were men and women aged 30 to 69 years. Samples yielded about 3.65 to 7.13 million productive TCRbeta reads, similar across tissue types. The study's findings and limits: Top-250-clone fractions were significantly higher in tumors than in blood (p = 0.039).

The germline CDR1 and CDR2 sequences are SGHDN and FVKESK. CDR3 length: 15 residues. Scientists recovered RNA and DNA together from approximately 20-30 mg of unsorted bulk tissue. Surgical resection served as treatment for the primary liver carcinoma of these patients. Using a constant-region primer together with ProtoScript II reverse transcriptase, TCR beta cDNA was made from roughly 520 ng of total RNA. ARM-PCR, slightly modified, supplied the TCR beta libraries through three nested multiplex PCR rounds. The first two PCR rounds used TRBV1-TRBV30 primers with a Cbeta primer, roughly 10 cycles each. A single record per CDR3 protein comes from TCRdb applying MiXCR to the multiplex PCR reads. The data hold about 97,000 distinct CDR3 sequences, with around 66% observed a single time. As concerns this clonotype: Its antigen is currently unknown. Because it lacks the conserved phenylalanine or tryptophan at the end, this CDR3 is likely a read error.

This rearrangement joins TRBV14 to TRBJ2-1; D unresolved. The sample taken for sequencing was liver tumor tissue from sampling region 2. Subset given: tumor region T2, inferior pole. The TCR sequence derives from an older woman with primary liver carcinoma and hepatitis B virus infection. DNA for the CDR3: TGTGCCAGCAGCCAAGGAACCAGCTCCTACAATGACCAGTTCTTA. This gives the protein CASSQGTSSYNDQFL.